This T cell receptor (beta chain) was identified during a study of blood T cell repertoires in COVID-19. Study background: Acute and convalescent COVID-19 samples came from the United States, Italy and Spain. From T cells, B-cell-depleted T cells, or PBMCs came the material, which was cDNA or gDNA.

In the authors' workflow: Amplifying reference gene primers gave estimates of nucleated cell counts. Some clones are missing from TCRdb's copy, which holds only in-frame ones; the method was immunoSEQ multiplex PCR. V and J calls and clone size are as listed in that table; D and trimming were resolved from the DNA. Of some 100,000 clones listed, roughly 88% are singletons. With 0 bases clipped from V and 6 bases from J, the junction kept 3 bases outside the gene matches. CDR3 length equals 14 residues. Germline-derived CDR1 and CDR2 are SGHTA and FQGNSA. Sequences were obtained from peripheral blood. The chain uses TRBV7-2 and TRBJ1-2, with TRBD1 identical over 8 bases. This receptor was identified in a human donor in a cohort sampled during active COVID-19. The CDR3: CASSLAAGGHGYTF. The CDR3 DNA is TGTGCCAGCAGCTTAGCGGCAGGGGGCCATGGCTACACCTTC.